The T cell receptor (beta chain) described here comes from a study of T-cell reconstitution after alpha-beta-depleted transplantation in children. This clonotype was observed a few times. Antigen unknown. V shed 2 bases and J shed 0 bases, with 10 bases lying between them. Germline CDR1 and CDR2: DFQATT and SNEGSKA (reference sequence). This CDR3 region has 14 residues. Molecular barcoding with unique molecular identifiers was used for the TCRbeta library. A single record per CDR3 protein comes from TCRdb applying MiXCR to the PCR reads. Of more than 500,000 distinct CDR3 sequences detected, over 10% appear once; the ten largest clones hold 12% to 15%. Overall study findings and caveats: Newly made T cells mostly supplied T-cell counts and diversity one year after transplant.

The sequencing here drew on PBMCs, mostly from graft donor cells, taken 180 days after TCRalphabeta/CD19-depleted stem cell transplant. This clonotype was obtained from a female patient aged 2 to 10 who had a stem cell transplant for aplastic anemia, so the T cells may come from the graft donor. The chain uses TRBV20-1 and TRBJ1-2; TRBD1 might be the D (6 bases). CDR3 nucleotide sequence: TGCAGTGCTAGAACGGACAGAGCTAACTATGGCTACACCTTC. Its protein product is CSARTDRANYGYTF.